This TCR beta chain stems from a study of Ad26.COV2.S vaccination and SARS-CoV-2 variants. Treatment meaning: roughly 19 received Ad26.COV2.S at low or high dose, single or two shots; 5 received placebo; per-sample allocation not given. Samples were taken on day 63 after the first vaccine or placebo injection. The method was immunoSEQ multiplex PCR; TCRdb's version includes in-frame clones alone and lacks a portion of them. The repertoire holds about 280,000 clones, with about 90% as singletons. Trimming took 7 bases from V and 7 from J, leaving 17 bases between them. CDR3 size: 14 residues. CDR1 SNHLY and CDR2 FYNNEI come from the germline V gene.

The sample consisted of peripheral blood, taken in a trial of Ad26.COV2.S vaccine versus placebo. This clonotype was sampled from a person aged 18-65 years who received the Ad26.COV2.S COVID-19 vaccine or a placebo. J is TRBJ2-1 and V is TRBV2, with D possibly being TRBD1 or TRBD2 (6 bases each). CDR3 loop: CASTGGYLGNEQFF. CDR3 nucleotide sequence: TGTGCCAGCACCGGGGGCTATTTGGGAAATGAGCAGTTCTTC.